This T cell receptor (beta chain) was obtained from a study of blood T cell repertoires in COVID-19. As for the study in general: Spain, Italy and the United States supplied samples that represented acute and convalescent COVID-19. Sample material is recorded as cDNA or gDNA derived from T cells, B-cell-depleted T cells, or PBMCs.

The V gene end was trimmed by 1 base and the J gene end by 2 bases; junction bases not matched to a gene: 4. CDR1 is LGHNA and CDR2 is YNFKEQ in the germline V gene. The CDR3 is 15 residues long. This clone was seen once. Profiled with immunoSEQ multiplex PCR; TCRdb holds only in-frame clones, not every one. The sample includes about 70,000 clones, under 95% of them seen just once. The sequence was collected from a human donor in a cohort sampled during active COVID-19. The chain couples TRBV4-2 to TRBJ2-7; 8 bases map to TRBD1. Sequencing used peripheral blood. The chain's CDR3 is CASSQVRTGTYEQYF. Written as DNA, the CDR3 is TGTGCCAGCAGCCAAGTTCGGACAGGGACCTACGAGCAGTACTTC.